This TCR beta chain was captured in a study of beta chain features in type 1 diabetes. This clone was seen a few times. Expressed TCRB transcripts were sequenced because the isolated RNA had all been reverse transcribed beforehand. Some clones are missing from TCRdb's copy, which holds only in-frame ones; the method was immunoSEQ multiplex PCR. The data show about 370,000 clones, about 16% seen once. What was sequenced was naive CD4+ T cells from blood. The receptor was derived from a woman in her late teens or twenties in good health.

The CDR3 here is CASGPSPGRLYEQYF. DNA for the CDR3: TGTGCCAGCGGACCAAGTCCGGGGAGGCTATACGAGCAGTACTTC. The rearrangement joins TRBV6-5 to TRBJ2-7; D is perhaps TRBD2 (6 bases). CDR3 size: 15 residues. The V gene lost 8 bases and the J gene lost 4 bases, with 21 bases spanning the gap. Germline CDR1 MNHEY, CDR2 SVGAGI.